These 32 T cell receptor beta chains were all obtained from the same sample, sequenced in a study of T cell repertoires in ileal Crohn's disease. Time point defined: neoterminal ileum biopsy at postoperative endoscopy, about 6 months after surgery. The protocol was immunoSEQ multiplex PCR, while the TCRdb copy is restricted to in-frame clones and leaves out a portion. The sample lists more than 60,000 clones; roughly nine tenths were seen once. Sequencing was done on a sample of ileal tissue. The source of these receptors is an adult with Crohn's disease.

The chain is built from TRBV13 and TRBJ2-7; D is uncertain. V was cut by 1 base and J by 4 bases, with 5 bases left in between. CDR3 size: 12 residues. Germline assignment: CDR1 PRHDT and CDR2 FYEKMQ (reference sequence). The CDR3 here is CASSLAQYEQYF. DNA of the CDR3: TGTGCCAGCAGCTTAGCCCAGTACGAGCAGTACTTC.

This rearrangement joins TRBV6-5 to TRBJ2-1; D is perhaps TRBD1 (5 bases). Trimming removed 5 bases from V and 9 bases from J, with 20 bases in between. CDR3 size: 15 residues. Germline V gene sequence: CDR1 MNHEY, CDR2 SVGAGI. The CDR3, as DNA: TGTGCCAGCAGTGCAGGGAAACGGAATGCGCTTGAGCAGTTCTTC. Protein sequence: CASSAGKRNALEQFF.

The V gene is TRBV29-1, the J gene TRBJ2-5; 10 bases line up with TRBD2. With 5 bases clipped from V and 5 bases from J, the junction kept 11 bases outside the gene matches. Germline CDR1 SQVTM, CDR2 ANQGSEA. The CDR3 has 15 residues. CDR3 protein: CSVTGTSDWAETQYF. CDR3 DNA: TGCAGCGTTACCGGGACTAGCGATTGGGCTGAGACCCAGTACTTC.

The V and J genes are TRBV18 and TRBJ2-7, with 9 bases that match TRBD1. The CDR3 consists of 14 residues. CDR1 KGHSH and CDR2 LQKENI come from the germline V gene. The junction had 2 bases not matched to a gene; V was cut back by 3 bases and J by 2 bases. CDR3 sequence (DNA): TGTGCCAGCTCACCGGGACAGGGTACCTACGAGCAGTACGTC. Its protein is CASSPGQGTYEQYV.

The chain links TRBV2 to TRBJ2-1, with D perhaps TRBD1 (6 bases). Germline lookup yields CDR1 SNHLY and CDR2 FYNNEI. Trimming removed 6 bases at V and 5 bases at J, with 14 bases between. This CDR3 is 14 amino acids long. CDR3 DNA sequence: TGTGCCAGCAGGCAGGGGACCAACAACAATGAGCAGTTCTTC. Amino acids: CASRQGTNNNEQFF. Combining the CDR3 with reference TRBV2 and TRBJ2-1 gives the whole variable domain EPEVTQTPSHQVTQMGQEVILRCVPISNHLYFYWYRQILGQKVEFLVSFYNNEISEKSEIFDDQFSVERPDGSNFTLKIRSTKLEDSAMYFCASRQGTNNNEQFFGPGTRLTVL.

The rearrangement links TRBV29-1 to TRBJ1-5, with TRBD1 as a possible D gene (6 bases). The CDR3 is made up of 13 amino acids. V lost 4 bases and J lost 0, with 7 bases in between. Germline lookup yields CDR1 SQVTM and CDR2 ANQGSEA. The CDR3 DNA sequence: TGCAGCGTTGCACAGGGTAGCAATCAGCCCCAGCATTTT. This encodes CSVAQGSNQPQHF.

The V and J genes are TRBV2 and TRBJ1-5, with 12 bases that match TRBD1. J lost 9 bases, V lost 5 bases, and 8 bases had no gene match. In germline, CDR1 is SNHLY, CDR2 FYNNEI. This CDR3 region has 15 residues. The CDR3 nucleotides read TGTGCCAGCAGTTGGGACAGGGGGCTCATTACGCCCCAGCATTTT. Translation gives CASSWDRGLITPQHF. Full variable domain (outside the CDR3, taken from reference TRBV2 and TRBJ1-5): EPEVTQTPSHQVTQMGQEVILRCVPISNHLYFYWYRQILGQKVEFLVSFYNNEISEKSEIFDDQFSVERPDGSNFTLKIRSTKLEDSAMYFCASSWDRGLITPQHFGDGTRLSIL.

The chain couples TRBV7-8 to TRBJ1-2; 8 bases line up with TRBD1. The CDR3 sequence is 13 residues long. Trimming removed 5 bases from V and 7 bases from J; junction bases left unmatched: 6. Germline-derived CDR1 and CDR2 are SGHVS and FQNEAQ. The CDR3 region is CASSQKQGAGYTF. CDR3 nucleotides: TGTGCCAGCAGCCAAAAGCAGGGGGCTGGCTACACCTTC.

V gene TRBV4-2 combines with J gene TRBJ2-1; TRBD2 might be the D (5 bases). The CDR3 sequence is 13 residues long. The V end lost 0 bases, the J end lost 10 bases, and 10 bases lay between the germline ends. In germline, CDR1 is LGHNA, CDR2 YNFKEQ. The CDR3 coding sequence is TGTGCCAGCAGCCAAGAAGAAGGCGGGGAGCAGTTCTTC. This sequence encodes CASSQEEGGEQFF.

The genes are TRBV27 and TRBJ2-1, with 9 positions matching TRBD2. The germline gives CDR1 MNHEY, CDR2 SMNVEV (reference sequence). V was pared by 4 bases and J by 5 bases, with 6 bases of the junction left unmatched. The CDR3 has 15 amino acids. CDR3 region: CASSSLAGLNNEQFF. The CDR3 DNA follows: TGTGCCAGCAGTTCACTAGCGGGTCTTAACAATGAGCAGTTCTTC.

This clone was observed once. J is TRBJ2-1 and V is TRBV9; 9 nucleotides align to TRBD2. The CDR3 is made up of 12 amino acids. The V gene's germline CDR1 is SGDLS and CDR2 YYNGEE. The ends lost 3 bases at V and 12 bases at J; junction bases unmatched: 4. The CDR3 coding sequence is TGTGCCAGCAGCGCCCTAGCGGGGTTGCAGTTCTTC. The encoded protein is CASSALAGLQFF. The whole variable domain, remainder taken from reference TRBV9 and TRBJ2-1, is DSGVTQTPKHLITATGQRVTLRCSPRSGDLSVYWYQQSLDQGLQFLIQYYNGEERAKGNILERFSAQQFPDLHSELNLSSLELGDSALYFCASSALAGLQFFGPGTRLTVL.

The chain combines TRBV21-1 with TRBJ2-1; TRBD2, the table's D call, lacks a check against the DNA. TRBV21-1 is a known pseudogene. The CDR3 runs to 11 residues. Here the CDR3 reads CAREEGGEQFF. CDR3 DNA: TGTGCCAGAGAAGAGGGCGGTGAGCAGTTCTTC.

This clone has more than one count but fewer than ten. DNA for the CDR3: TGTGCCAGCAGCCAAGCCGGGACTAGCGGGCACAATGAGCAGTTCTTC. Translation: CASSQAGTSGHNEQFF. The chain links TRBV4-2 to TRBJ2-1; 12 bases are shared with TRBD2. The V gene's germline CDR1 is LGHNA and CDR2 YNFKEQ. CDR3 length equals 16 residues. V dropped 1 base and J dropped 5; count of bases not matched to a gene: 3.

CDR3 sequence: CASSVMNTEAFF. The CDR3 DNA reads TGTGCCAGCAGCGTTATGAACACTGAAGCTTTCTTT. The chain is built from TRBV7-9 and TRBJ1-1; D gene uncertain. CDR3 size: 12 residues. Trimming took 5 bases from V and 0 from J, leaving 4 bases between them. Germline CDR1 is SEHNR and CDR2 is FQNEAQ (reference sequence).

As to this clone: Different DNA sequences within this sample yield the same CDR3. The genes are TRBV18 and TRBJ2-5; D gene unclear. The germline V gene has CDR1 KGHSH and CDR2 LQKENI. This CDR3 is 13 amino acids long. V was shortened by 0 bases and J by 3 bases, with 5 bases between the two germline ends. The chain's CDR3 is CASSPPSEETQYF. CDR3 in DNA: TGTGCCAGCTCACCACCCTCGGAAGAGACCCAGTACTTC.

Worth noting for this clone: Within the sample, other DNA sequences also encode this same CDR3. The chain's CDR3 is CASSVGGLQETQYF. The CDR3 DNA reads TGTGCCAGCAGCGTAGGAGGGTTGCAAGAGACCCAGTACTTC. The chain recombines TRBV9 with TRBJ2-5; TRBD2 is a possible D gene (5 bases). The germline V gene has CDR1 SGDLS and CDR2 YYNGEE. The V end lost 0 bases, the J end lost 2 bases, and 8 bases lay between the germline ends. This CDR3 contains 14 residues.

This clone showed up just a few times. The V call is TRBV6-1, the J call TRBJ1-6; D is uncertain. Germline V gene lookup returns CDR1 MNHNS and CDR2 SASEGT. Trimming stripped 2 bases from V and 7 bases from J, with 12 bases between. This CDR3 spans 15 amino acids. The CDR3 reads CASSEPGTGNSPLHF. CDR3 bases: TGTGCCAGCAGTGAACCGGGTACTGGGAATTCACCCCTCCACTTT.

Only a few counts were recorded for this clone. The V gene is TRBV6-1, the J gene TRBJ1-1, with D tentatively TRBD1 (5 bases). CDR1 and CDR2 from the germline V gene are MNHNS and SASEGT. The CDR3 is made up of 15 amino acids. V was shortened by 6 bases and J by 1 base, with 15 bases between the two germline ends. CDR3 region: CASSLRLGPNTEAFF. CDR3 sequence (DNA): TGTGCCAGCAGCTTGCGTCTGGGGCCGAACACTGAAGCTTTCTTT.

This clone was observed a single time. The chain joins TRBV6-8 to TRBJ1-1, with unresolved D. This CDR3 spans 15 amino acids. Germline CDR1 MNHGY, CDR2 SAAAGT. With 6 bases removed from V and 1 base from J, the gap between germline ends came to 15 bases. The CDR3 bases are TGTGCCAGCAGCCGCCCCGCCCGGGGGAACACTGAAGCTTTCTTT. It codes for CASSRPARGNTEAFF.

V is TRBV19 and J is TRBJ1-5; D is ambiguous. The CDR3 extends over 17 amino acids. Per germline, CDR1 LNHDA and CDR2 SQIVND (reference sequence). Trimming took off 6 bases at V and 3 bases at J, with 21 bases between the two ends. CDR3 amino acids: CASRTSSGQNINQPQHF. As DNA, the CDR3 is TGTGCCAGTAGAACCTCCTCGGGTCAGAACATCAATCAGCCCCAGCATTTT.

The V call is TRBV19, the J call TRBJ1-3; the match to TRBD1 covers 7 bases. V shed 5 bases, J shed 1 base, and the junction held 2 bases outside the gene matches. The CDR3 runs 14 residues. The germline gives CDR1 LNHDA, CDR2 SQIVND (reference sequence). Here the CDR3 DNA reads TGTGCCAGTAGTGCGACAGGGTCTGGAAACACCATATATTTT. Residues: CASSATGSGNTIYF.

The chain has TRBV13 and TRBJ1-1, with 11 positions matching TRBD1. V lost 2 bases to trimming and J lost 4 bases; unmatched junction nucleotides: 3. Germline values: CDR1 PRHDT, CDR2 FYEKMQ (reference sequence). This CDR3 region has 15 residues. The CDR3 bases are TGTGCCAGCAGCTTAAGGACAGGGGGCATCACTGAAGCTTTCTTT. Translation: CASSLRTGGITEAFF. Combining the CDR3 with reference TRBV13 and TRBJ1-1 gives the whole variable domain AAGVIQSPRHLIKEKRETATLKCYPIPRHDTVYWYQQGPGQDPQFLISFYEKMQSDKGSIPDRFSAQQFSDYHSELNMSSLELGDSALYFCASSLRTGGITEAFFGQGTRLTVV.

The CDR3 spells CASSSGQGRNIQYF. The DNA for the CDR3 is TGTGCCAGCAGTTCGGGACAGGGCCGAAACATTCAGTACTTC. The chain joins TRBV27 to TRBJ2-4, with 9 bases aligning to TRBD1. The CDR3 length is 14 residues. Germline V gene sequence: CDR1 MNHEY, CDR2 SMNVEV (reference sequence). Trimming took 4 bases from V and 6 from J; bases not matched to a gene: 4.

The chain has TRBV4-2 and TRBJ2-1; 7 bases are a match to TRBD2. Germline values: CDR1 LGHNA, CDR2 YNFKEQ. The ends lost 5 bases at V and 3 bases at J; junction bases unmatched: 7. This CDR3 is 15 amino acids long. CDR3 region: CASSFERGNYNEQFF. CDR3 nucleotides: TGTGCCAGCAGCTTCGAGCGGGGAAACTACAATGAGCAGTTCTTC.

The CDR3 region has the DNA TGTGCCAGCTCACCAACTAGTAGCGGGGCAACTAATGAAAAACTGTTTTTT. This encodes CASSPTSSGATNEKLFF. V gene TRBV18 combines with J gene TRBJ1-4; D is undetermined. The length of the CDR3 is 17 residues. Germline V gene sequence: CDR1 KGHSH, CDR2 LQKENI. V lost 2 bases and J 0 bases, leaving 13 bases between the germline ends.

The table lists this clone with a few counts. The rearrangement links TRBV30 to TRBJ1-1, with a weak D call TRBD1 (5 bases). The CDR3 is 12 amino acids. From germline, CDR1 is GTSNPN and CDR2 SVGIG (reference sequence). V dropped 5 bases and J dropped 2 bases, with 9 bases sitting between them. The CDR3 reads CAWDRLNTEAFF. CDR3 DNA sequence: TGTGCCTGGGACAGACTCAACACTGAAGCTTTCTTT.

The chain employs TRBV30 and TRBJ2-1, with D maybe TRBD1 (6 bases). The length of the CDR3 is 14 residues. The ends were cut back, 3 bases at V and 5 bases at J, with 14 bases in the middle. Germline V lookup: CDR1 GTSNPN, CDR2 SVGIG (reference sequence). In nucleotides, the CDR3 is TGTGCCTGGAGGATAGTGGGGGCAGACAATGAGCAGTTCTTC. Protein sequence: CAWRIVGADNEQFF.

The rearrangement uses TRBV2 and TRBJ2-5; the D gene is possibly TRBD1 (8 bases). V lost 7 bases, J lost 4 bases, and 13 bases lay in between. The germline gives CDR1 SNHLY, CDR2 FYNNEI. CDR3 length equals 13 residues. DNA for the CDR3: TGTGCCAGCAACCACAGGGGGGGAGAGACCCAGTACTTC. This translates into CASNHRGGETQYF.

The genes are TRBV4-1 and TRBJ1-4; no reliable D call. The CDR3 has 14 residues. V was trimmed by 0 bases and J by 7 bases, leaving 9 bases between them. Germline V gene sequence: CDR1 MGHRA, CDR2 YSYEKL. CDR3 residues: CASSQEDEREKLFF. For the CDR3, the DNA is TGCGCCAGCAGCCAAGAGGATGAGCGTGAAAAACTGTTTTTT.

This clone showed up just once. The chain joins TRBV5-4 to TRBJ1-2, with TRBD1 identical over 12 bases. There are 14 residues in the CDR3. Germline V gene data show CDR1 as SGHNT and CDR2 as YYREEE (reference sequence). V shed 4 bases, J shed 8 bases, and the junction held 6 bases outside the gene matches. The CDR3 is CASSPKGTGGGYTF. CDR3 nucleotide sequence: TGTGCCAGCAGCCCAAAGGGGACAGGGGGCGGCTACACCTTC. The full variable domain, rest sourced from reference TRBV5-4 and TRBJ1-2, is ETGVTQSPTHLIKTRGQQVTLRCSSQSGHNTVSWYQQALGQGPQFIFQYYREEENGRGNFPPRFSGLQFPNYSSELNVNALELDDSALYLCASSPKGTGGGYTFGSGTRLTVV.

This clone was recorded a few times. V and J are TRBV6-1 and TRBJ1-2, with D perhaps TRBD1 (6 bases). This CDR3 is 14 amino acids long. The germline V gene has CDR1 MNHNS and CDR2 SASEGT. V gave up 1 base and J gave up 7 bases, with 13 bases separating them. CDR3 nucleotides: TGTGCCAGCAGTGAAGATGGACAGACCCTTGGCTACACCTTC. It specifies CASSEDGQTLGYTF.

The rearrangement links TRBV20-1 to TRBJ1-2; D unresolved. Trimming took 3 bases from V and 7 from J, leaving 9 bases between them. The germline gives CDR1 DFQATT, CDR2 SNEGSKA (reference sequence). The CDR3 is 11 residues long. The CDR3 reads CSASAYAGYTF. The DNA for the CDR3 is TGCAGTGCTAGTGCCTATGCTGGCTACACCTTC.